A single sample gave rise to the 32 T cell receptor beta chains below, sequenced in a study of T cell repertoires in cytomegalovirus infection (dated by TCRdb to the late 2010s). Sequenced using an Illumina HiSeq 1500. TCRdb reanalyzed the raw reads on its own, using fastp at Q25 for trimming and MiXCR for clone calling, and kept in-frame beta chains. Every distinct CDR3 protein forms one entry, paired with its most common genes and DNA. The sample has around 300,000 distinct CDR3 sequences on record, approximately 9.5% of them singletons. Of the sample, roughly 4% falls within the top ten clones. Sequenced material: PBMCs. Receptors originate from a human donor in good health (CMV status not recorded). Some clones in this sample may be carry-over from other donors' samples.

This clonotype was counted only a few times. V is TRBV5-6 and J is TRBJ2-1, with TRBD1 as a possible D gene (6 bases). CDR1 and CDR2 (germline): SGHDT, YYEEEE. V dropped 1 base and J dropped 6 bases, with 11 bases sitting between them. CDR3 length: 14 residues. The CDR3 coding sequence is TGTGCCAGCAGCTTGCTAGGGACATCCAATGAGCAGTTCTTC. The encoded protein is CASSLLGTSNEQFF.

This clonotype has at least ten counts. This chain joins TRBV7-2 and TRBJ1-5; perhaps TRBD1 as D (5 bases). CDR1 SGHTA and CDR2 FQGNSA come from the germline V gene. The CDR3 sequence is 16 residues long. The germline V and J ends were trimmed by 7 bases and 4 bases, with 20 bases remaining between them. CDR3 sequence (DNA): TGTGCCAGCACTCTGGCTGGGGCAGGGATTAATCAGCCCCAGCATTTT. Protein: CASTLAGAGINQPQHF.

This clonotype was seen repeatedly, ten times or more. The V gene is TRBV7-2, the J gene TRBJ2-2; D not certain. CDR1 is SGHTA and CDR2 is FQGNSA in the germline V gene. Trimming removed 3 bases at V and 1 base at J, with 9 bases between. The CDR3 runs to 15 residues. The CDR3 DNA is TGTGCCAGCAGCTTCCTCCCAAGGAACACCGGGGAGCTGTTTTTT. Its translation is CASSFLPRNTGELFF.

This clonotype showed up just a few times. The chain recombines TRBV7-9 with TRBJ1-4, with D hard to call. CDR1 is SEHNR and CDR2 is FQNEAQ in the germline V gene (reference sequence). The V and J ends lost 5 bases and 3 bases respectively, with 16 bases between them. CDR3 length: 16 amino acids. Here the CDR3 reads CASSPGSPSSNEKLFF. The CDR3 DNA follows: TGTGCCAGCAGCCCCGGGTCTCCTAGCTCTAATGAAAAACTGTTTTTT. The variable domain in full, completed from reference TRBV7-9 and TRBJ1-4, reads DTGVSQNPRHKITKRGQNVTFRCDPISEHNRLYWYRQTLGQGPEFLTYFQNEAQLEKSRLLSDRFSAERPKGSFSTLEIQRTEQGDSAMYLCASSPGSPSSNEKLFFGSGTQLSVL.

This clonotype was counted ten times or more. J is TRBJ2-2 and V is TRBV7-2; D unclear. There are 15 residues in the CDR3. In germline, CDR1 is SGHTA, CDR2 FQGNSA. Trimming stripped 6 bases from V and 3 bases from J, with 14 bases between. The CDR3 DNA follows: TGTGCCAGCAGACCCCAACCCGGTTACACCGGGGAGCTGTTTTTT. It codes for CASRPQPGYTGELFF.

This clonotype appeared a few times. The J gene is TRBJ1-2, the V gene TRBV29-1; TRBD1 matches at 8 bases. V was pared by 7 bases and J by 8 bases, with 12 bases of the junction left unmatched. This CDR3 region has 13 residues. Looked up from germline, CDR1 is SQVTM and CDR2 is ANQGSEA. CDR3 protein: CSANPQGAGGYTF. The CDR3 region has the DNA TGCAGCGCAAATCCCCAGGGGGCAGGGGGCTACACCTTC.

This chain's CDR3 is CASSTLLGNYGYTF. CDR3 nucleotides: TGTGCCAGCAGTACCCTGCTGGGGAACTATGGCTACACCTTC. V usage is TRBV27 and J usage is TRBJ1-2; D is unclear. The ends were cut back, 5 bases at V and 2 bases at J, with 12 bases in the middle. Germline values: CDR1 MNHEY, CDR2 SMNVEV (reference sequence). The CDR3 covers 14 residues.

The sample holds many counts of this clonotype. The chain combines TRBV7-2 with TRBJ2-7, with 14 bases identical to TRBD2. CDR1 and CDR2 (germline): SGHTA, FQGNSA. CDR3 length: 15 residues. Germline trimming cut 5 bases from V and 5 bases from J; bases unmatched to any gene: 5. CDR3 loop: CASSPGLAGVHEQYF. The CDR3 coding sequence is TGTGCCAGCAGCCCGGGACTAGCGGGAGTTCACGAGCAGTACTTC.

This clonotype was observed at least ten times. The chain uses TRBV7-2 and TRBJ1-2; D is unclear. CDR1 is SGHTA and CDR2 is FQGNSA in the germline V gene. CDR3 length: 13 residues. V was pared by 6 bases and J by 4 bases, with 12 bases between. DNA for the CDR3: TGTGCCAGCAGTCTCGACGGTCTCTATGGCTACACCTTC. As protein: CASSLDGLYGYTF.

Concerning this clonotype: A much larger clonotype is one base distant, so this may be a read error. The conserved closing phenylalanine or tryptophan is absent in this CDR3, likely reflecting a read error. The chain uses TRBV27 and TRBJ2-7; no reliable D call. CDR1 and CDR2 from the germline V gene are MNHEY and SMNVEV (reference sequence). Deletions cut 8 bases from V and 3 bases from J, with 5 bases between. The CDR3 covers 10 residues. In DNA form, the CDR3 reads TGTGCCAGCGGGGACTACGAGCAGTACATC. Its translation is CASGDYEQYI.

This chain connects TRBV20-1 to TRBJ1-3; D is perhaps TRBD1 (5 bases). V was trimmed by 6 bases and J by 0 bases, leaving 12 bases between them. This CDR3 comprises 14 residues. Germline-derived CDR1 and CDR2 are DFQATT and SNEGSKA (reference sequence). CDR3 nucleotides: TGCAGTGCCTGGACACGGTCCTCTGGAAACACCATATATTTT. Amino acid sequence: CSAWTRSSGNTIYF.

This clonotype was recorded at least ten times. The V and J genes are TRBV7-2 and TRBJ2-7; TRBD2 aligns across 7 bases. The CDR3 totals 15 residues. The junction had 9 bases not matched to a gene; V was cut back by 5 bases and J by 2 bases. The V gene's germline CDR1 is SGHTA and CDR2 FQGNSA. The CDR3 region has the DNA TGTGCCAGCAGCCCCTCCCTGGGACTAACCTACGAGCAGTACTTC. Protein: CASSPSLGLTYEQYF.

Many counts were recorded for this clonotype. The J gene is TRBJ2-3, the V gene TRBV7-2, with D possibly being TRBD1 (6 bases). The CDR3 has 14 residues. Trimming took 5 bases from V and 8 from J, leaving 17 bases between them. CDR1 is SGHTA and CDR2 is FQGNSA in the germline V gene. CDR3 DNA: TGTGCCAGCAGCCCCCGTACGCAGGGGACTACGCAGTATTTT. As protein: CASSPRTQGTTQYF.

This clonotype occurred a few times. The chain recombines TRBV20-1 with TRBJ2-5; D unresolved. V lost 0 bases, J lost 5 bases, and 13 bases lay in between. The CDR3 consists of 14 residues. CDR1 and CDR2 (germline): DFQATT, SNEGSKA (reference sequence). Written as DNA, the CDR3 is TGCAGTGCTAGAGATAATATGGGGTCGGAGACCCAGTACTTC. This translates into CSARDNMGSETQYF.

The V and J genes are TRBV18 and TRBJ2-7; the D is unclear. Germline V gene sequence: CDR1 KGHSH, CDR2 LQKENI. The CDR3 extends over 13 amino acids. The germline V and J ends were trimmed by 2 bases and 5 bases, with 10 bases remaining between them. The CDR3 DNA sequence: TGTGCCAGCTCACCAGGAGTTAAGGACGAGCAGTACTTC. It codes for CASSPGVKDEQYF. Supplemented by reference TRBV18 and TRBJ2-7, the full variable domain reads NAGVMQNPRHLVRRRGQEARLRCSPMKGHSHVYWYRQLPEEGLKFMVYLQKENIIDESGMPKERFSAEFPKEGPSILRIQQVVRGDSAAYFCASSPGVKDEQYFGPGTRLTVT.

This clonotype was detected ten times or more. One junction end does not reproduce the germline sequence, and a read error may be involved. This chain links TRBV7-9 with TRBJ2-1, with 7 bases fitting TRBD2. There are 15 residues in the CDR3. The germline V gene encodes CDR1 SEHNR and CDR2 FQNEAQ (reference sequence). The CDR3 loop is CATSQRTSVSNEQFF. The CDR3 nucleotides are TGTGCCACCAGCCAGAGAACTAGCGTTTCAAATGAGCAGTTCTTC.

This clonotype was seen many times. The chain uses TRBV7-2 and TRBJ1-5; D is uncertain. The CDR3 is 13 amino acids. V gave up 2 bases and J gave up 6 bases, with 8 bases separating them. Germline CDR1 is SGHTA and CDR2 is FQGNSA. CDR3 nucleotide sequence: TGTGCCAGCAGCTTAAGCTTCGGTCAGCCCCAGCATTTT. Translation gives CASSLSFGQPQHF.

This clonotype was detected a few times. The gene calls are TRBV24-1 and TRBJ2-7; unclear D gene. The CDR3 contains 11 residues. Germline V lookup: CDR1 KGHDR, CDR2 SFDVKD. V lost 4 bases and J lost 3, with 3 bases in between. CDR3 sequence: CATSDGYEQYF. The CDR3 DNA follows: TGTGCCACCAGTGACGGCTACGAGCAGTACTTC.

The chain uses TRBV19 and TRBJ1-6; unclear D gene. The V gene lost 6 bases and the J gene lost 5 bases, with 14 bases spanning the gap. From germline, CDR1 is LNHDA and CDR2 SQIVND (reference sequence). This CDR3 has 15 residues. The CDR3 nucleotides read TGTGCCAGTAGCACCTCGAAATGGGATAATTCACCCCTCCACTTT. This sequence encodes CASSTSKWDNSPLHF.

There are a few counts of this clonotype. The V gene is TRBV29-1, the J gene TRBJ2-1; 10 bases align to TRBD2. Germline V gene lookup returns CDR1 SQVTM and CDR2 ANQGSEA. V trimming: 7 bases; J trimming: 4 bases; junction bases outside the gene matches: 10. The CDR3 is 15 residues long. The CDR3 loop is CSALPLAGPYNEQFF. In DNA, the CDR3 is TGCAGCGCTCTACCACTAGCGGGACCTTACAATGAGCAGTTCTTC.

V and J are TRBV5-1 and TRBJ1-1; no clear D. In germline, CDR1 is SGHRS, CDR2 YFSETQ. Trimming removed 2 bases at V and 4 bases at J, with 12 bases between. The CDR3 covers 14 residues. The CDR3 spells CASSFTVPSTEAFF. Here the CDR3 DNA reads TGCGCCAGCAGCTTTACAGTTCCCAGCACTGAAGCTTTCTTT.

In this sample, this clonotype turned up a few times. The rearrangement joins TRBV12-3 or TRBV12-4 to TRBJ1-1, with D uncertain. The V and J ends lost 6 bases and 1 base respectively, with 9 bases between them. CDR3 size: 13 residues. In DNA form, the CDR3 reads TGTGCCAGCAGAACTGACTGGAACACTGAAGCTTTCTTT. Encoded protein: CASRTDWNTEAFF.

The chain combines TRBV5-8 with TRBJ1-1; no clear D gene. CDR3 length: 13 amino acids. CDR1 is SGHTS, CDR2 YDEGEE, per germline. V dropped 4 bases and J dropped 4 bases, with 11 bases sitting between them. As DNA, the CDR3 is TGTGCCAGCAGCGCCTACGGGAGCACTGAAGCTTTCTTT. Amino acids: CASSAYGSTEAFF.

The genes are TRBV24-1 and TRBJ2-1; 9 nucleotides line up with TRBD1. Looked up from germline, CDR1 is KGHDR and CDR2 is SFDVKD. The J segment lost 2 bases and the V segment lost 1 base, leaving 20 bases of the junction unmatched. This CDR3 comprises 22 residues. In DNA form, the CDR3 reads TGTGCCACCAGTGATTTTGATTCGGGACAGGGTAGCACTAGCGCCGCCTACAATGAGCAGTTCTTC. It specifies CATSDFDSGQGSTSAAYNEQFF.

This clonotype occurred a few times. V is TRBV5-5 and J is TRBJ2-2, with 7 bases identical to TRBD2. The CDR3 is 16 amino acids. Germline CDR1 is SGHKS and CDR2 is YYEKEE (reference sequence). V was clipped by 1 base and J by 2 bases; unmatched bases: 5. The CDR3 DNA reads TGTGCCAGCAGCTTGAACGCGGGAGTAAACACCGGGGAGCTGTTTTTT. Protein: CASSLNAGVNTGELFF.

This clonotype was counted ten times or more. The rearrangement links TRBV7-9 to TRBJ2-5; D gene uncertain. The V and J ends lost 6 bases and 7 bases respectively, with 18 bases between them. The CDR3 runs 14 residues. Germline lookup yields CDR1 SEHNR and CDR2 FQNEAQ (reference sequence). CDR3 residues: CASRASGQLATQYF. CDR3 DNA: TGTGCCAGCAGGGCGAGTGGGCAATTGGCGACCCAGTACTTC.

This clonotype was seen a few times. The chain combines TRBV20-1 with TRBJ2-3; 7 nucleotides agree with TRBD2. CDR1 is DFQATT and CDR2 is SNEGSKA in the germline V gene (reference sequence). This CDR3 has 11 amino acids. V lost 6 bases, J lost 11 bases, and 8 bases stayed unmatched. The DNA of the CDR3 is TGCAGTGCCATCGCGACGGGGGGGCAGTATTTT. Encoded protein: CSAIATGGQYF.

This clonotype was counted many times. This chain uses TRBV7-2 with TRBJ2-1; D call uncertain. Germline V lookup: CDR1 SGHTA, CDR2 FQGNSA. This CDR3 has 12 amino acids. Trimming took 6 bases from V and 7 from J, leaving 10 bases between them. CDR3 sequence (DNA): TGTGCCAGCAGTCACGGTTGGAATGAGCAGTTCTTC. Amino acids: CASSHGWNEQFF.

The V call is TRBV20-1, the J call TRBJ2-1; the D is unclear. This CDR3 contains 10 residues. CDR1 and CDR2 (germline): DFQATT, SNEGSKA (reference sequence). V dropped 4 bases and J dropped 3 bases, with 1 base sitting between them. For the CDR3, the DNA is TGCAGTGCTAACTACAATGAGCAGTTCTTC. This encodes CSANYNEQFF.

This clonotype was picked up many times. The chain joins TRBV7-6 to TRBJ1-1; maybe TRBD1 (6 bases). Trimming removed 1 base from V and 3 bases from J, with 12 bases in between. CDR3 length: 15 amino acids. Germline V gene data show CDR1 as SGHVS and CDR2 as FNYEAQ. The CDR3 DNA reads TGTGCCAGCAGCTTAGGGAGGGGGAGGGACACTGAAGCTTTCTTT. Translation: CASSLGRGRDTEAFF. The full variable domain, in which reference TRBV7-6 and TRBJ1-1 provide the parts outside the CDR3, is GAGVSQSPRYKVTKRGQDVALRCDPISGHVSLYWYRQALGQGPEFLTYFNYEAQQDKSGLPNDRFSAERPEGSISTLTIQRTEQRDSAMYRCASSLGRGRDTEAFFGQGTRLTVV.

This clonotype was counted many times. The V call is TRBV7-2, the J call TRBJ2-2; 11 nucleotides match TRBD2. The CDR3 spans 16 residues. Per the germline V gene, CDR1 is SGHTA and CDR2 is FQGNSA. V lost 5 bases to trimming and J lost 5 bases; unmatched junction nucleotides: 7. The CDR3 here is CASSRLAGSDTGELFF. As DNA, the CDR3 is TGTGCCAGCAGCAGACTAGCGGGGTCGGATACCGGGGAGCTGTTTTTT.

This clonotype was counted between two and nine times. The DNA of the CDR3 is TGTGCCAGCAGCTTATCTTCGAGCCGTCATAATGAGCAGTTCTTC. Translation: CASSLSSSRHNEQFF. The chain employs TRBV7-6 and TRBJ2-1, with D unresolved. Per germline, CDR1 SGHVS and CDR2 FNYEAQ. Trimming removed 2 bases at V and 7 bases at J, with 15 bases between. The CDR3 is 15 amino acids.